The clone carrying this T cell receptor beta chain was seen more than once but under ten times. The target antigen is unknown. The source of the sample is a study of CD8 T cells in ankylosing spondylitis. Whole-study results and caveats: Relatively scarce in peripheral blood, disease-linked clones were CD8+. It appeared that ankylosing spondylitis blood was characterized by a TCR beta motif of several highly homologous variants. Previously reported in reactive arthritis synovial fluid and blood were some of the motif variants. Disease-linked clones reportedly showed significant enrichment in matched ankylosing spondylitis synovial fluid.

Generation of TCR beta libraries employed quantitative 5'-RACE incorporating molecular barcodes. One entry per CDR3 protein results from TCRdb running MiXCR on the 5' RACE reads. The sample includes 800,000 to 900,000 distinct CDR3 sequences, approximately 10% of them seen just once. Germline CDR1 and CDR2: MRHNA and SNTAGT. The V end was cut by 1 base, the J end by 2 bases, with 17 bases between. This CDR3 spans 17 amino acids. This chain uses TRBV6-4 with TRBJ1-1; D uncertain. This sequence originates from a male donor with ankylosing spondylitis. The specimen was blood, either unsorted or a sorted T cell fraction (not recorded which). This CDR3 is CASSDWSYYPVNTEAFF. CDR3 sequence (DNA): TGTGCCAGCAGTGACTGGTCGTATTACCCCGTAAACACTGAAGCTTTCTTT.